One T cell receptor beta chain is described in this entry. The sample's time point: peripheral blood 6 weeks after treatment start. These data originate in a study of PD-L1 blockade in urothelial cancer. Across the whole study: Male sex and bladder-origin urothelial cancer were recorded for about nine tenths of the roughly 29 patients. Counts from blood samples showed a median of roughly 140,000 T cells. At 3 weeks after treatment start (second dose) and again at 6 weeks, blood was analyzed.

TCRdb's table, derived via immunoSEQ multiplex PCR, lists solely in-frame clones and lacks some. The table shows approximately 91,000 clones, with approximately 87% occurring only once. The sequences come from PBMCs, collected around atezolizumab (anti-PD-L1) treatment. This sequence was found in a man between 70 and 80 years old with urothelial cancer.

This CDR3 is CASSRLTGDNTGELFF. The CDR3 region has the DNA TGTGCCAGCAGCCGTTTAACGGGAGATAACACCGGGGAGCTGTTTTTT. This sequence joins TRBV5-4 and TRBJ2-2, with D possibly being TRBD2 (6 bases). Trimming left V 4 bases short and J 2 bases short, with 15 bases between. Germline V gene data show CDR1 as SGHNT and CDR2 as YYREEE (reference sequence). The CDR3 has 16 amino acids.